This T cell receptor beta chain was sequenced in a study of cytomegalovirus exposure and HLA in healthy donors. Overall study results and limits: A later analysis linked 15,000 to 20,000 TCR beta sequences to HLA alleles at 0.05 false discovery rate. By a later analysis, the bulk of CMV-associated TCR beta chains appeared HLA-restricted. From TCR beta sequences, most subjects' HLA-A and HLA-B alleles were reportedly predicted accurately.

V was pared by 3 bases and J by 3 bases, with 7 bases of the junction left unmatched. This CDR3 contains 16 residues. Germline V gene sequence: CDR1 SGDLS, CDR2 YYNGEE. 60 Vbeta and 13 Jbeta primers were used in PCR. TCRdb's copy holds only in-frame clones and misses some; the assay was immunoSEQ multiplex PCR. This sample yields roughly 190,000 clones, of which 82% are seen a single time; about 1.8% belongs to the top ten. This clone was seen a single time. Its target is not known. The chain has TRBV9 and TRBJ2-1, with TRBD1 matching 9 bases. The specimen was PBMCs. This TCR was recovered from a woman in her late teens or twenties in good health and CMV-seronegative. This CDR3 is CASSEWGDRDYNEQFF. The CDR3 nucleotides read TGTGCCAGCAGCGAGTGGGGGGACAGGGACTACAATGAGCAGTTCTTC.